These 18 T cell receptor beta chains share one sample of origin, sequenced in a study of T cell responses to AZD1222 COVID-19 vaccine. Assay: immunoSEQ multiplex PCR; the TCRdb copy retains only in-frame clones and omits some. The data show approximately 140,000 clones, 75% to 95% seen once. Source: peripheral blood, taken on day 0 of AZD1222 vaccination. The receptor set was obtained from an adult in good health.

V usage is TRBV7-6 and J usage is TRBJ1-6; D gene unclear. Deletions cut 4 bases from V and 0 bases from J, with 16 bases between. Germline-derived CDR1 and CDR2 are SGHVS and FNYEAQ. The CDR3 runs 18 residues. CDR3 region: CASSYLSGSTSYNSPLHF. The CDR3 region has the DNA TGTGCCAGCAGCTATTTATCGGGCAGTACCTCCTATAATTCACCCCTCCACTTT.

V gene TRBV24-1 combines with J gene TRBJ2-1; either TRBD1 or TRBD2 may fit D (5 bases each). V was pared by 10 bases and J by 8 bases, with 11 bases between. The CDR3 length is 11 residues. Germline CDR1 and CDR2: KGHDR and SFDVKD. CDR3 sequence: CATGPPYEQFF. The CDR3 DNA sequence: TGTGCCACGGGACCGCCTTATGAGCAGTTCTTC.

V gene TRBV5-4 combines with J gene TRBJ1-1; 7 nucleotides line up with TRBD1. Per germline, CDR1 SGHNT and CDR2 YYREEE (reference sequence). The CDR3 runs to 14 residues. The V and J ends lost 2 bases and 4 bases, in that order; junction bases with no gene match: 5. The CDR3 loop reads CASSLYRGSTEAFF. The CDR3 region has the DNA TGTGCCAGCAGCTTATACAGGGGCTCCACTGAAGCTTTCTTT.

V gene TRBV6-4 combines with J gene TRBJ2-3; D is possibly TRBD1 (6 bases). Germline CDR1 and CDR2: MRHNA and SNTAGT. This CDR3 comprises 15 residues. Trimming took off 5 bases at V and 1 base at J, with 13 bases between the two ends. The CDR3 loop is CASSIQGQGTDTQYF. The CDR3 DNA reads as TGTGCCAGCAGTATCCAGGGGCAAGGCACAGATACGCAGTATTTT.

The chain has TRBV28 and TRBJ1-2; 8 positions match TRBD1. V dropped 2 bases and J dropped 7; count of bases not matched to a gene: 12. The germline gives CDR1 MDHEN, CDR2 SYDVKM. This CDR3 has 16 amino acids. Here the CDR3 DNA reads TGTGCCAGCAGTTTAGTTTCAGGGGGCCCCCGGCGTGGCTACACCTTC. It codes for CASSLVSGGPRRGYTF.

The chain is built from TRBV7-2 and TRBJ2-5, with D possibly TRBD1 on 5 matching bases. CDR1 SGHTA and CDR2 FQGNSA come from the germline V gene. The CDR3 covers 14 residues. The germline V and J ends were trimmed by 4 bases and 4 bases, with 13 bases remaining between them. The CDR3 loop reads CASSSRRTSETQYF. CDR3 coding DNA: TGTGCCAGCAGCTCACGAAGGACATCAGAGACCCAGTACTTC. The full variable domain, with the rest looked up from reference TRBV7-2 and TRBJ2-5, is GAGVSQSPSNKVTEKGKDVELRCDPISGHTALYWYRQSLGQGLEFLIYFQGNSAPDKSGLPSDRFSAERTGGSVSTLTIQRTQQEDSAVYLCASSSRRTSETQYFGPGTRLLVL.

V is TRBV4-1 and J is TRBJ1-2; D not certain. Looked up from germline, CDR1 is MGHRA and CDR2 is YSYEKL. CDR3 length: 14 residues. Trimming pared 7 bases from V and 8 bases from J, leaving 20 bases between. The CDR3 reads CASTPLGSREGYTF. The CDR3 DNA reads TGCGCCAGCACTCCCTTGGGGAGTCGAGAGGGCTACACCTTC.

The J gene is TRBJ2-1, the V gene TRBV19, with 10 positions matching TRBD2. Germline CDR1 is LNHDA and CDR2 is SQIVND (reference sequence). This CDR3 has 16 residues. V shed 3 bases, J shed 0 bases, and the junction held 2 bases outside the gene matches. For the CDR3, the DNA is TGTGCCAGTAGTATGGGGACTAGCGACTCCTACAATGAGCAGTTCTTC. Encoded protein: CASSMGTSDSYNEQFF. The full variable domain, with the rest looked up from reference TRBV19 and TRBJ2-1, is DGGITQSPKYLFRKEGQNVTLSCEQNLNHDAMYWYRQDPGQGLRLIYYSQIVNDFQKGDIAEGYSVSREKKESFPLTVTSAQKNPTAFYLCASSMGTSDSYNEQFFGPGTRLTVL.

This clone appeared once. This chain uses TRBV5-5 with TRBJ1-2; 8 nucleotides match TRBD1. CDR3 length: 14 residues. Germline V gene data show CDR1 as SGHKS and CDR2 as YYEKEE (reference sequence). V shed 0 bases, J shed 8 bases, and the junction held 6 bases outside the gene matches. CDR3 residues: CASSLGPDRGGYTF. Here the CDR3 DNA reads TGTGCCAGCAGCTTGGGCCCCGACAGGGGAGGCTACACCTTC.

This clone showed up just once. This rearrangement joins TRBV18 to TRBJ1-4, with 8 positions matching TRBD1. This CDR3 spans 15 amino acids. Trimming took 0 bases from V and 5 from J; bases not matched to a gene: 2. The germline CDR1 and CDR2 sequences are KGHSH and LQKENI. The DNA for the CDR3 is TGTGCCAGCTCACCACCGACAGGGGAAAATGAAAAACTGTTTTTT. It codes for CASSPPTGENEKLFF. Filled out from reference TRBV18 and TRBJ1-4, the complete variable domain reads NAGVMQNPRHLVRRRGQEARLRCSPMKGHSHVYWYRQLPEEGLKFMVYLQKENIIDESGMPKERFSAEFPKEGPSILRIQQVVRGDSAAYFCASSPPTGENEKLFFGSGTQLSVL.

V is TRBV3-1 (or the pseudogene TRBV3-2) and J is TRBJ1-5; D gene ambiguous. V lost 3 bases to trimming and J lost 2 bases, with 14 bases between them. Germline CDR1 LGHDT, CDR2 YNNKEL (reference sequence). The CDR3 consists of 16 residues. The CDR3 reads CASSQTTDGRNQPQHF. DNA for the CDR3: TGTGCCAGCAGCCAGACGACGGACGGTCGCAATCAGCCCCAGCATTTT.

CDR3 amino acids: CASSRPPRTGKSEKLFF. The CDR3, as DNA: TGTGCCAGCAGCCGACCACCCCGGACAGGGAAGAGTGAAAAACTGTTTTTT. V is TRBV28 and J is TRBJ1-4, with TRBD1 matching 8 bases. CDR3 length equals 17 residues. Germline-derived CDR1 and CDR2 are MDHEN and SYDVKM. After removal of 6 bases from V and 7 bases from J, the junction contained 16 bases not matched to a gene.

The genes are TRBV5-1 and TRBJ2-5, with D unclear. The CDR3 consists of 14 residues. Germline-derived CDR1 and CDR2 are SGHRS and YFSETQ. V was clipped by 3 bases and J by 1 base, with 10 bases between them. The DNA for the CDR3 is TGCGCCAGCAGCTCCAATGACGGCCAAGAGACCCAGTACTTC. Its protein is CASSSNDGQETQYF.

This clone was found once. V and J are TRBV20-1 and TRBJ2-1; D ambiguous. The CDR3 has 12 amino acids. V dropped 3 bases and J dropped 9 bases, with 12 bases sitting between them. From germline, CDR1 is DFQATT and CDR2 SNEGSKA (reference sequence). The CDR3 bases are TGCAGTGCTAGTGAATTTTGGGGTGAGCAGTTCTTC. Translating gives CSASEFWGEQFF.

The chain employs TRBV18 and TRBJ2-1; D is uncertain. V lost 0 bases, J lost 8 bases, and 20 bases lay in between. The CDR3 is made up of 17 amino acids. From germline, CDR1 is KGHSH and CDR2 LQKENI. Here the CDR3 reads CASSPPSGRRPFDEQFF. Here the CDR3 DNA reads TGTGCCAGCTCACCACCGTCTGGAAGGCGACCGTTCGATGAGCAGTTCTTC.

The chain links TRBV6-5 to TRBJ2-7; 9 nucleotides agree with TRBD1. V lost 3 bases, J lost 3 bases, and 6 bases stayed unmatched. CDR1 is MNHEY and CDR2 is SVGAGI in the germline V gene. CDR3 length: 15 residues. The CDR3 nucleotides are TGTGCCAGCAGTTATAGGACAGGGGAGGTCTACGAGCAGTACTTC. Protein: CASSYRTGEVYEQYF.

The chain carries TRBV7-9 and TRBJ1-1, with D tentatively TRBD1 (5 bases). Trimming cost V 1 base and J 2 bases, with 14 bases left between them. CDR3 size: 16 residues. Germline-derived CDR1 and CDR2 are SEHNR and FQNEAQ (reference sequence). CDR3 sequence reads: CASSLGSGALNTEAFF. Written as DNA, the CDR3 is TGTGCCAGCAGCTTAGGTTCCGGGGCGCTAAACACTGAAGCTTTCTTT.

V and J are TRBV2 and TRBJ1-5; D is uncertain. Germline V gene lookup returns CDR1 SNHLY and CDR2 FYNNEI. Trimming stripped 2 bases from V and 5 bases from J, with 10 bases between. The CDR3 loop spans 14 amino acids. CDR3 residues: CASSERTVDQPQHF. The CDR3 coding sequence is TGTGCCAGCAGTGAAAGGACTGTGGATCAGCCCCAGCATTTT.